The 8 T cell receptor beta chains below all came from one sample that was sequenced in a study of blood T cell repertoires in COVID-19. The protocol was immunoSEQ multiplex PCR, while the TCRdb copy is restricted to in-frame clones and leaves out a portion. The table lists about 520,000 clones, 75% to 90% of them singletons. The sequenced sample was peripheral blood. All receptors come from a human donor in a cohort sampled during active COVID-19.

J is TRBJ2-7 and V is TRBV10-3; 9 bases align to TRBD1. Germline CDR1 and CDR2: ENHRY and SYGVKD. This CDR3 contains 14 residues. Trimming removed 5 bases from V and 3 bases from J; junction bases left unmatched: 5. The CDR3 here is CAISSGTGFYEQYF. The CDR3 nucleotides read TGTGCCATCAGTTCCGGGACAGGGTTCTACGAGCAGTACTTC.

The gene calls are TRBV19 and TRBJ2-3; 10 positions match TRBD2. V was pared by 3 bases and J by 2 bases, with 14 bases of the junction left unmatched. CDR3 length equals 19 residues. Germline lookup yields CDR1 LNHDA and CDR2 SQIVND (reference sequence). The CDR3 protein is CASSIDLAGVQTNTDTQYF. In nucleotides, the CDR3 is TGTGCCAGTAGTATCGATCTAGCGGGAGTTCAGACTAACACAGATACGCAGTATTTT.

The chain carries TRBV19 and TRBJ1-1; perhaps TRBD1 as D (5 bases). The CDR3 is made up of 16 amino acids. The germline gives CDR1 LNHDA, CDR2 SQIVND (reference sequence). V lost 3 bases and J 5 bases, leaving 19 bases between the germline ends. CDR3 coding DNA: TGTGCCAGTAGTATTTTGGAGGGACCCTCCGCAACTGAAGCTTTCTTT. Amino acids: CASSILEGPSATEAFF.

This chain connects TRBV5-4 to TRBJ2-5, with D maybe TRBD1 (6 bases). Germline CDR1 SGHNT, CDR2 YYREEE (reference sequence). The CDR3 is 13 residues long. The germline V and J ends were trimmed by 2 bases and 5 bases, with 10 bases remaining between them. The CDR3 reads CASSFAGDETQYF. The CDR3 bases are TGTGCCAGCAGCTTCGCAGGGGACGAGACCCAGTACTTC.

The chain has TRBV30 and TRBJ2-7, with 7 nucleotides matching TRBD1. This CDR3 comprises 15 residues. With V trimmed by 3 bases and J by 2 bases, 10 bases remained unmatched. CDR1 GTSNPN and CDR2 SVGIG come from the germline V gene (reference sequence). CDR3 sequence reads: CAWRAPGQLTYEQYF. The CDR3 coding sequence is TGTGCCTGGAGAGCACCGGGACAGCTTACCTACGAGCAGTACTTC. The full variable domain, in which reference TRBV30 and TRBJ2-7 provide the parts outside the CDR3, is SQTIHQWPATLVQPVGSPLSLECTVEGTSNPNLYWYRQAAGRGLQLLFYSVGIGQISSEVPQNLSASRPQDRQFILSSKKLLLSDSGFYLCAWRAPGQLTYEQYFGPGTRLTVT.

The chain recombines TRBV10-2 with TRBJ1-5; D unresolved. Trimming pared 0 bases from V and 2 bases from J, leaving 5 bases between. The length of the CDR3 is 14 residues. Germline V gene sequence: CDR1 WSHSY, CDR2 SAAADI. The CDR3 nucleotides read TGCGCCAGCAGTGAGTCGTCAGGCAATCAGCCCCAGCATTTT. Amino acid sequence: CASSESSGNQPQHF.

This sequence joins TRBV3-1 (or the pseudogene TRBV3-2) and TRBJ2-2, with 8 bases aligning to TRBD2. Germline assignment: CDR1 LGHDT and CDR2 YNNKEL (reference sequence). The junction had 3 bases not matched to a gene; V was cut back by 6 bases and J by 6 bases. The CDR3 extends over 13 amino acids. The CDR3 region has the DNA TGTGCCAGCAGTATCGGGGGGGCCGGGGAGCTGTTTTTT. Translating it yields CASSIGGAGELFF.

This clone was seen a few times. V is TRBV5-1 and J is TRBJ1-6; 7 positions match TRBD1. CDR1 is SGHRS, CDR2 YFSETQ, per germline. This CDR3 has 15 residues. Unmatched junction bases numbered 3, after V lost 0 bases and J lost 6 bases. CDR3: CASSLAGQSNSPLHF. The CDR3 region has the DNA TGCGCCAGCAGCTTGGCGGGACAGAGTAATTCACCCCTCCACTTT.